These 22 T cell receptor beta chains came from one sample sequenced in a study of T-cell reconstitution after alpha-beta-depleted transplantation in children. Unique molecular identifiers tagged the TCRbeta library. TCRdb fed the PCR reads into MiXCR, producing one record per CDR3 protein. The repertoire includes about 17,000 distinct CDR3 sequences, approximately 5.3% of them detected once, and about 7% sits in the top ten. The sample in question was PBMCs, obtained before TCRalphabeta/CD19-depleted stem cell transplant. The receptors shown here come from a boy younger than 18 with acute lymphoblastic leukemia, due to receive a stem cell transplant.

This clonotype has a count of ten or more. The rearrangement uses TRBV7-9 and TRBJ1-1; 10 bases are shared with TRBD1. Trimming took 6 bases from V and 4 from J; bases not matched to a gene: 11. The CDR3 sequence is 16 residues long. The germline CDR1 and CDR2 sequences are SEHNR and FQNEAQ (reference sequence). The CDR3 protein is CASSLRQGASGTEAFF. The DNA for the CDR3 is TGTGCCAGCAGTCTACGACAGGGGGCGTCGGGCACTGAAGCTTTCTTT.

This clonotype showed up many times. V and J are TRBV7-2 and TRBJ2-7, with 11 bases aligning to TRBD1. CDR1 is SGHTA, CDR2 FQGNSA, per germline. The CDR3 has 14 residues. V shed 4 bases and J 7 bases; nucleotides not matched to a gene: 6. CDR3 in amino acids: CASSYGQGAFEQYF. CDR3 DNA: TGTGCCAGCAGCTACGGACAGGGGGCGTTTGAGCAGTACTTC.

This clonotype has a count of ten or more. The rearrangement joins TRBV12-3 or TRBV12-4 to TRBJ1-1; TRBD1 matches 10 bases. The CDR3 is 14 residues long. With 7 bases clipped from V and 5 bases from J, the junction kept 7 bases outside the gene matches. CDR3 amino acids: CASTPRTGGTEAFF. In nucleotides, the CDR3 is TGTGCCAGCACCCCTCGGACAGGGGGAACTGAAGCTTTCTTT.

This clonotype was seen ten or more times. The rearrangement links TRBV20-1 to TRBJ1-1; D unclear. Germline CDR1 is DFQATT and CDR2 is SNEGSKA (reference sequence). V lost 6 bases and J lost 10, with 12 bases in between. There are 10 residues in the CDR3. The DNA for the CDR3 is TGCAGTGCGAAGGACCTGGGAGCTTTCTTT. This gives the protein CSAKDLGAFF.

This clonotype came up many times. The CDR3 DNA reads as TGCGCCAGCAGCCAGGGGACTAGCGGTGTCACAGATACGCAGTATTTT. This encodes CASSQGTSGVTDTQYF. The V call is TRBV4-1, the J call TRBJ2-3; 11 bases are a match to TRBD2. From germline, CDR1 is MGHRA and CDR2 YSYEKL. Trimming cost V 3 bases and J 2 bases; bases outside gene matches: 4. The CDR3 runs 16 residues.

This clonotype was detected ten times or more. The chain carries TRBV5-4 and TRBJ2-5; D gene ambiguous. The CDR3 extends over 15 amino acids. Trimming pared 2 bases from V and 1 base from J, leaving 12 bases between. Germline loops: CDR1 SGHNT, CDR2 YYREEE (reference sequence). The CDR3 sequence: CASSFSWGSQETQYF. CDR3 nucleotide sequence: TGTGCCAGCAGCTTTTCTTGGGGTAGCCAAGAGACCCAGTACTTC.

This clonotype was picked up many times. The V call is TRBV14, the J call TRBJ2-1; TRBD2 aligns across 10 bases. There are 15 residues in the CDR3. V lost 2 bases, J lost 6 bases, and 4 bases stayed unmatched. Germline CDR1 SGHDN, CDR2 FVKESK. The CDR3 reads CASSQSLAGVNEQFF. CDR3 in DNA: TGTGCCAGCAGCCAATCTCTAGCGGGGGTCAATGAGCAGTTCTTC.

The table lists this clonotype with many counts. The J gene is TRBJ2-1, the V gene TRBV18, with 9 bases fitting TRBD1. The CDR3 spans 15 residues. The V and J ends lost 3 bases and 3 bases, in that order; junction bases with no gene match: 3. Germline-derived CDR1 and CDR2 are KGHSH and LQKENI. The CDR3 loop reads CASSPDRGFYNEQFF. For the CDR3, the DNA is TGTGCCAGCTCACCGGACAGGGGTTTCTACAATGAGCAGTTCTTC.

This clonotype came up many times. This chain connects TRBV11-2 to TRBJ1-2; 12 bases align to TRBD1. The CDR3 sequence is 16 residues long. Germline assignment: CDR1 SGHAT and CDR2 FQNNGV. V gave up 0 bases and J gave up 5 bases; unmatched junction bases: 4. CDR3: CASSLDGTGGPYGYTF. DNA for the CDR3: TGTGCCAGCAGCTTAGATGGGACAGGGGGCCCATATGGCTACACCTTC.

This clonotype was observed many times. The V and J genes are TRBV25-1 and TRBJ2-7; D gene unclear. Looked up from germline, CDR1 is MGHDK and CDR2 is SYGVNS. V gave up 1 base and J gave up 5 bases, with 9 bases separating them. The CDR3 has 13 residues. The CDR3 here is CASSESGGHEQYF. The CDR3 DNA sequence: TGTGCCAGCAGTGAATCGGGCGGCCACGAGCAGTACTTC.

This clonotype was detected many times. The chain is built from TRBV11-2 and TRBJ2-5, with 7 positions matching TRBD2. The CDR3 totals 14 residues. Germline lookup yields CDR1 SGHAT and CDR2 FQNNGV. Trimming cost V 0 bases and J 2 bases; bases outside gene matches: 0. CDR3 DNA: TGTGCCAGCAGCTTAGAACTAGCGCAAGAGACCCAGTACTTC. Its translation is CASSLELAQETQYF.

This clonotype was seen repeatedly, ten times or more. The chain combines TRBV4-1 with TRBJ1-1; D is ambiguous. V gave up 4 bases and J gave up 0 bases, with 6 bases separating them. In germline, CDR1 is MGHRA, CDR2 YSYEKL. The CDR3 consists of 13 residues. The CDR3 protein is CASSLRVNTEAFF. In nucleotides, the CDR3 is TGCGCCAGCAGCCTAAGGGTGAACACTGAAGCTTTCTTT.

This clonotype came up many times. This chain's CDR3 is CASSQPQGGYTEAFF. For the CDR3, the DNA is TGCGCCAGCAGCCAACCTCAGGGAGGGTACACTGAAGCTTTCTTT. The chain employs TRBV4-1 and TRBJ1-1; D might be TRBD1 (5 bases). The CDR3 covers 15 residues. Germline V gene data show CDR1 as MGHRA and CDR2 as YSYEKL. The germline V and J ends were trimmed by 2 bases and 3 bases, with 13 bases remaining between them.

This clonotype was picked up a small number of times. This chain connects TRBV23-1 to TRBJ2-2; a possible D gene is TRBD1 (5 bases). TRBV23-1 falls under the ORF class, with uncertain function. The CDR3 loop spans 15 amino acids. The V end was cut by 3 bases, the J end by 4 bases, with 12 bases between. Written as DNA, the CDR3 is TGCGCCAGCAGTCACCTGTGGGGCGGCACCGGGGAGCTGTTTTTT. Protein: CASSHLWGGTGELFF.

At least ten counts were recorded for this clonotype. The chain is built from TRBV4-3 and TRBJ1-2; 7 bases map to TRBD1. V lost 0 bases to trimming and J lost 8 bases; unmatched junction nucleotides: 9. This CDR3 comprises 15 residues. Germline CDR1 LGHNA, CDR2 YSLEER. CDR3 in amino acids: CASSQEPGGMEGYTF. The CDR3 bases are TGCGCCAGCAGCCAAGAGCCAGGGGGAATGGAAGGCTACACCTTC.

This clonotype is medium-sized within its sample. V and J are TRBV5-6 and TRBJ2-1; 7 bases are shared with TRBD1. Germline loops: CDR1 SGHDT, CDR2 YYEEEE. CDR3 length: 14 amino acids. After removal of 7 bases from V and 7 bases from J, the junction contained 11 bases not matched to a gene. CDR3 region: CASCLQGILNEQFF. DNA of the CDR3: TGTGCCAGCTGTTTACAGGGGATTCTAAATGAGCAGTTCTTC. The whole variable domain, filled in from reference TRBV5-6 and TRBJ2-1, reads DAGVTQSPTHLIKTRGQQVTLRCSPKSGHDTVSWYQQALGQGPQFIFQYYEEEERQRGNFPDRFSGHQFPNYSSELNVNALLLGDSALYLCASCLQGILNEQFFGPGTRLTVL.

This clonotype was seen ten or more times. CDR3 DNA: TGTGCCAGCAGCTTCGGGACTAGTTTTGATACGCAGTATTTT. Protein product: CASSFGTSFDTQYF. The rearrangement uses TRBV7-2 and TRBJ2-3; 8 bases map to TRBD2. V was pared by 3 bases and J by 6 bases, with 5 bases of the junction left unmatched. Germline CDR1 reads SGHTA; CDR2 reads FQGNSA. The CDR3 extends over 14 amino acids.

The genes are TRBV6-2 or TRBV6-3 and TRBJ2-7, with D uncertain. V lost 6 bases, J lost 0 bases, and 12 bases lay in between. The CDR3 loop spans 14 amino acids. Germline lookup yields CDR1 MNHEY and CDR2 SVGEGT. The CDR3 loop is CASRTGGSSYEQYF. CDR3 sequence (DNA): TGTGCCAGCAGAACGGGCGGCAGCTCCTACGAGCAGTACTTC.

This clonotype was seen repeatedly, ten times or more. The V gene is TRBV11-3, the J gene TRBJ2-5, with D hard to call. CDR3 length: 14 residues. CDR1 and CDR2 (germline): SGHNT, YENEEA. The V and J ends lost 1 base and 5 bases respectively, with 11 bases between them. The CDR3 loop reads CASSLVTVRETQYF. DNA for the CDR3: TGTGCCAGCAGCTTAGTTACAGTCCGGGAGACCCAGTACTTC.

The table lists this clonotype with many counts. The chain recombines TRBV24-1 with TRBJ2-1; 14 bases match TRBD2. V lost 4 bases to trimming and J lost 4 bases; unmatched junction nucleotides: 2. The CDR3 sequence is 16 residues long. CDR1 is KGHDR and CDR2 is SFDVKD in the germline V gene. Here the CDR3 reads CATSDRTSGRYNEQFF. CDR3 nucleotide sequence: TGTGCCACCAGTGACCGGACTAGCGGGAGGTACAATGAGCAGTTCTTC.

Ten or more counts support this clonotype. This sequence joins TRBV4-1 and TRBJ1-2; D unclear. V gave up 1 base and J gave up 7 bases, with 10 bases separating them. The CDR3 length is 13 residues. Germline V CDR1 and CDR2: MGHRA, YSYEKL. The CDR3 region is CASSQGVWVGYTF. CDR3 nucleotides: TGCGCCAGCAGCCAAGGAGTGTGGGTTGGCTACACCTTC.

The V call is TRBV5-5, the J call TRBJ2-7; D ambiguous. V was clipped by 4 bases and J by 1 base, with 6 bases between them. The CDR3 extends over 12 amino acids. Germline values: CDR1 SGHKS, CDR2 YYEKEE (reference sequence). CDR3: CASSPGSYEQYF. The CDR3 coding sequence is TGTGCCAGCAGCCCTGGGTCCTACGAGCAGTACTTC. The full variable domain, in which reference TRBV5-5 and TRBJ2-7 provide the parts outside the CDR3, is DAGVTQSPTHLIKTRGQQVTLRCSPISGHKSVSWYQQVLGQGPQFIFQYYEKEERGRGNFPDRFSARQFPNYSSELNVNALLLGDSALYLCASSPGSYEQYFGPGTRLTVT.